This TCR beta chain was captured in a study of blood T cells in healthy people across ages. Study-wide points: A greater number of naive CD4+ cells and higher diversity distinguished long-lived donors from aged donors.

As concerns this clonotype: Its antigen is still unknown.

Alongside a J-beta primer mix, a sample-barcoded 5' primer served in a second PCR lasting about 7 to 12 cycles. One entry per CDR3 protein, called by TCRdb with MiXCR from the 5' RACE reads. The sample lists about 970,000 distinct CDR3 sequences, roughly 47% occurring once. The study drew donors from healthy Caucasian individuals in Russia aged roughly 6 to 90. Each sample used at least 6 million PBMCs. The V and J ends lost 6 bases and 8 bases, in that order; junction bases with no gene match: 13. The V gene's germline CDR1 is DFQATT and CDR2 SNEGSKA (reference sequence). This CDR3 comprises 15 residues.

Sequencing was carried out using blood. This clonotype was sampled from an older woman in good health. J is TRBJ2-1 and V is TRBV20-1; the match to TRBD2 covers 10 bases. This CDR3 is CSATDLAGAGYEQFF. The CDR3, as DNA: TGCAGTGCAACCGACCTAGCGGGAGCGGGGTATGAGCAGTTCTTC.